The 19 T cell receptor beta chains below all came from one sample that was sequenced in a study of blood T cell repertoires in COVID-19. Assay used: immunoSEQ multiplex PCR; TCRdb lists only in-frame clones, some missing. The table records 150,000 or so clones, around three quarters of them present only once. Material: peripheral blood. These receptors were taken from an elderly man with acute or convalescent COVID-19.

The J gene is TRBJ1-3, the V gene TRBV6-5; no firm D call. This CDR3 is built from 16 residues. Trimming took 0 bases from V and 4 from J, leaving 13 bases between them. CDR1 is MNHEY, CDR2 SVGAGI, per germline. CDR3 loop: CASSYSSLTGGNTIYF. The CDR3 DNA follows: TGTGCCAGCAGTTACTCGAGTTTGACGGGGGGAAACACCATATATTTT.

The rearrangement links TRBV27 to TRBJ2-3; D remains unclear. V lost 1 base, J lost 2 bases, and 10 bases lay in between. Per germline, CDR1 MNHEY and CDR2 SMNVEV (reference sequence). The CDR3 is 15 amino acids. CDR3 coding DNA: TGTGCCAGCAGTTTATACGGTCAAATCACAGATACGCAGTATTTT. Protein: CASSLYGQITDTQYF.

The chain employs TRBV6-4 and TRBJ1-1; D gene uncertain. This CDR3 is 14 amino acids long. V lost 5 bases, J lost 3 bases, and 13 bases lay in between. CDR1 and CDR2 (germline): MRHNA, SNTAGT. This chain's CDR3 is CASSSDWRDTEAFF. The CDR3 coding sequence is TGTGCCAGCAGTTCAGATTGGAGGGACACTGAAGCTTTCTTT.

The chain carries TRBV18 and TRBJ1-5; a possible D gene is TRBD1 (6 bases). The CDR3 has 14 residues. Per the germline V gene, CDR1 is KGHSH and CDR2 is LQKENI. Trimming removed 3 bases at V and 7 bases at J, with 13 bases between. CDR3 sequence (DNA): TGTGCCAGCTCACCTACAGGGTTCGGCCAGCCCCAGCATTTT. Translating it yields CASSPTGFGQPQHF. Based on the CDR3 plus reference TRBV18 and TRBJ1-5, the full variable domain is NAGVMQNPRHLVRRRGQEARLRCSPMKGHSHVYWYRQLPEEGLKFMVYLQKENIIDESGMPKERFSAEFPKEGPSILRIQQVVRGDSAAYFCASSPTGFGQPQHFGDGTRLSIL.

This rearrangement joins TRBV30 to TRBJ2-1; a weak D match, TRBD2 (5 bases). Germline V lookup: CDR1 GTSNPN, CDR2 SVGIG (reference sequence). V was shortened by 7 bases and J by 7 bases, with 11 bases between the two germline ends. CDR3 length: 11 residues. The CDR3 loop is CASRAENEQFF. CDR3 DNA: TGTGCCTCTCGAGCGGAGAATGAGCAGTTCTTC.

The rearrangement uses TRBV29-1 and TRBJ1-4, with 7 positions matching TRBD1. CDR3 length equals 12 residues. Germline V gene sequence: CDR1 SQVTM, CDR2 ANQGSEA. The junction had 6 bases not matched to a gene; V was cut back by 6 bases and J by 8 bases. In nucleotides, the CDR3 is TGCAGCGTGCGACAGGGAGACGAAAAACTGTTTTTT. Translated, it gives CSVRQGDEKLFF.

This sequence joins TRBV18 and TRBJ2-7; 7 positions agree with TRBD1. J lost 9 bases, V lost 8 bases, and 13 bases had no gene match. The CDR3 has 13 amino acids. Germline CDR1 and CDR2: KGHSH and LQKENI. CDR3 nucleotides: TGTGCCAGCACTGCCGACAGGGCGTATTCGCAGTACTTC. It yields the protein CASTADRAYSQYF. The full variable domain, with the rest looked up from reference TRBV18 and TRBJ2-7, is NAGVMQNPRHLVRRRGQEARLRCSPMKGHSHVYWYRQLPEEGLKFMVYLQKENIIDESGMPKERFSAEFPKEGPSILRIQQVVRGDSAAYFCASTADRAYSQYFGPGTRLTVT.

A single count supports this clone. This chain uses TRBV9 with TRBJ1-2; 7 bases are shared with TRBD1. CDR1 is SGDLS, CDR2 YYNGEE, per germline. V shed 6 bases, J shed 7 bases, and the junction held 21 bases outside the gene matches. The CDR3 extends over 17 amino acids. CDR3 nucleotide sequence: TGTGCCAGCATCCCTTTGTCAGGGGGTACGGGCGTTGGTGGCTACACCTTC. It translates to CASIPLSGGTGVGGYTF.

The J gene is TRBJ1-6, the V gene TRBV5-1, with D unclear. The CDR3 contains 16 residues. The germline CDR1 and CDR2 sequences are SGHRS and YFSETQ. V lost 0 bases, J lost 10 bases, and 17 bases lay in between. The DNA of the CDR3 is TGCGCCAGCAGCTTGGATACAGCATATTTGAACTCACCCCTCCACTTT. The encoded protein is CASSLDTAYLNSPLHF.

This rearrangement joins TRBV5-1 to TRBJ2-5; D may be TRBD1 (6 bases). V dropped 2 bases and J dropped 5 bases, with 10 bases sitting between them. CDR1 SGHRS and CDR2 YFSETQ come from the germline V gene. The CDR3 sequence is 13 residues long. The CDR3 DNA is TGCGCCAGCAGCTTACAGGGTCCGGAGACCCAGTACTTC. Protein product: CASSLQGPETQYF.

This clone was recorded only once. The chain links TRBV5-1 to TRBJ1-1; D is undetermined. The CDR3 spans 14 residues. The germline V gene has CDR1 SGHRS and CDR2 YFSETQ. V gave up 6 bases and J gave up 4 bases, with 16 bases separating them. The CDR3 coding sequence is TGCGCCAGCACCCTGCGGCGGGAGGGCACTGAAGCTTTCTTT. It yields the protein CASTLRREGTEAFF.

V and J are TRBV19 and TRBJ1-2; tentatively, D is TRBD1 (6 bases). The germline gives CDR1 LNHDA, CDR2 SQIVND (reference sequence). V lost 8 bases and J lost 4, with 17 bases in between. This CDR3 is 14 amino acids long. The CDR3 spells CASRQEASSYGYTF. As DNA, the CDR3 is TGTGCCAGTCGACAGGAAGCTTCTAGCTATGGCTACACCTTC.

This chain connects TRBV5-4 to TRBJ2-7, with D hard to call. V dropped 0 bases and J dropped 2 bases, with 9 bases sitting between them. CDR1 is SGHNT, CDR2 YYREEE, per germline (reference sequence). This CDR3 is 14 amino acids long. CDR3 sequence: CASSLAGRAYEQYV. CDR3 coding DNA: TGTGCCAGCAGCTTGGCGGGTCGGGCCTACGAGCAGTACGTC.

The J gene is TRBJ2-1, the V gene TRBV20-1; 13 nucleotides match TRBD2. Looked up from germline, CDR1 is DFQATT and CDR2 is SNEGSKA (reference sequence). This CDR3 comprises 15 residues. The J segment lost 8 bases and the V segment lost 3 bases, leaving 7 bases of the junction unmatched. CDR3 sequence: CSASLTSGGYHEQFF. CDR3 nucleotides: TGCAGTGCTAGTCTGACTAGCGGGGGGTACCATGAGCAGTTCTTC.

V gene TRBV6-1 combines with J gene TRBJ1-4, with D perhaps TRBD1 (5 bases). Per germline, CDR1 MNHNS and CDR2 SASEGT. The germline V and J ends were trimmed by 3 bases and 12 bases, with 14 bases remaining between them. CDR3 length: 13 residues. DNA for the CDR3: TGTGCCAGCAGTGATTTTTCTGGGGGGGAACTGTTTTTT. As protein: CASSDFSGGELFF.

This clone occurred a few times. The chain employs TRBV11-3 and TRBJ2-5; D may be TRBD2 (6 bases). Trimming took off 0 bases at V and 2 bases at J, with 16 bases between the two ends. Germline V gene sequence: CDR1 SGHNT, CDR2 YENEEA. The length of the CDR3 is 17 residues. The CDR3, as DNA: TGTGCCAGCAGCTTAGAAGGGGCGGGGAACAGACAAGAGACCCAGTACTTC. Translating it yields CASSLEGAGNRQETQYF.

The chain combines TRBV7-9 with TRBJ2-5; tentatively, D is TRBD2 (5 bases). The ends were cut back, 5 bases at V and 1 base at J, with 14 bases in the middle. The germline V gene has CDR1 SEHNR and CDR2 FQNEAQ (reference sequence). The CDR3 is made up of 15 amino acids. The CDR3 here is CASSPVPGFQETQYF. The CDR3 region has the DNA TGTGCCAGCAGCCCGGTTCCGGGGTTCCAAGAGACCCAGTACTTC.

The CDR3 region is CASRLTGSEKLFF. CDR3 DNA sequence: TGTGCCAGCAGGCTGACAGGGAGTGAAAAACTGTTTTTT. This chain joins TRBV13 and TRBJ1-4, with 7 bases lining up with TRBD1. V lost 6 bases and J lost 7; bases outside the gene matches: 5. The CDR3 sequence is 13 residues long. The germline CDR1 and CDR2 sequences are PRHDT and FYEKMQ (reference sequence).

V and J are TRBV19 and TRBJ1-5; TRBD1 matches at 10 bases. The CDR3 contains 16 residues. The germline gives CDR1 LNHDA, CDR2 SQIVND (reference sequence). Trimming at V came to 4 bases and at J to 4 bases, leaving 7 bases not matched to a gene. CDR3 loop: CASSTRDRGTNQPQHF. CDR3 bases: TGTGCCAGTAGTACCCGGGACAGGGGAACAAATCAGCCCCAGCATTTT. Variable domain in full (rest from reference TRBV19 and TRBJ1-5): DGGITQSPKYLFRKEGQNVTLSCEQNLNHDAMYWYRQDPGQGLRLIYYSQIVNDFQKGDIAEGYSVSREKKESFPLTVTSAQKNPTAFYLCASSTRDRGTNQPQHFGDGTRLSIL.